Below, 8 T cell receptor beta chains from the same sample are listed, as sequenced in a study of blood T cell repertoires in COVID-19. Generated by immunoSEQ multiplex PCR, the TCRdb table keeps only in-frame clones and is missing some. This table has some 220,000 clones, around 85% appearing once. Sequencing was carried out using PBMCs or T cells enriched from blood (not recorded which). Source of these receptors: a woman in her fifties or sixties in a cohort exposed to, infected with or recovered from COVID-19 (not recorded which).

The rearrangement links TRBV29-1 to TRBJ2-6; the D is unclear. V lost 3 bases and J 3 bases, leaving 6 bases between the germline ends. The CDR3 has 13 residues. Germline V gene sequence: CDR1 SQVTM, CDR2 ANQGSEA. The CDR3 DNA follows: TGCAGCGTTGATAACAGTGGGGCCAACGTCCTGACTTTC. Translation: CSVDNSGANVLTF.

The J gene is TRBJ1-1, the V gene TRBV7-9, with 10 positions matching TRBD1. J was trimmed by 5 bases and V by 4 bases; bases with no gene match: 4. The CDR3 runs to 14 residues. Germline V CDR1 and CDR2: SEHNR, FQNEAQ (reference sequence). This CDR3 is CASSWTGGGTEAFF. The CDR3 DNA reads TGTGCCAGCAGCTGGACAGGGGGTGGGACTGAAGCTTTCTTT.

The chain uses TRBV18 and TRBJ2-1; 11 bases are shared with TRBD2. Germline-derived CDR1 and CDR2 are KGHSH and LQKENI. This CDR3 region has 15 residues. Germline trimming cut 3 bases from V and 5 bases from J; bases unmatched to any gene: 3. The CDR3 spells CASSPGTSGNNEQFF. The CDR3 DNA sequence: TGTGCCAGCTCACCCGGGACTAGCGGAAACAATGAGCAGTTCTTC.

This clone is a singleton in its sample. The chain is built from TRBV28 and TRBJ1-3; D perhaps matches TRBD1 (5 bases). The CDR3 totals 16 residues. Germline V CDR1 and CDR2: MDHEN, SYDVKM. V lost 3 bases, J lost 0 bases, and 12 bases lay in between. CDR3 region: CASSLGQLFSGNTIYF. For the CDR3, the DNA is TGTGCCAGCAGTTTGGGGCAGCTATTCTCTGGAAACACCATATATTTT.

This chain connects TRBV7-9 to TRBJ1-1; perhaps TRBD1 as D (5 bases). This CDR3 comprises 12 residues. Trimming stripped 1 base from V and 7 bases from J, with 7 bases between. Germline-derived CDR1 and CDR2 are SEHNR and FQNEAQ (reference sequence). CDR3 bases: TGTGCCAGCAGCTTAGGCAGGGTTGAAGCTTTCTTT. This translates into CASSLGRVEAFF.

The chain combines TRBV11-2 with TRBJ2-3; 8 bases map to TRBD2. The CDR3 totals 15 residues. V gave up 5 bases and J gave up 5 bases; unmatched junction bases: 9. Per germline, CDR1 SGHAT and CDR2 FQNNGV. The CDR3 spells CASSRAGGAGDTQYF. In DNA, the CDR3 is TGTGCCAGCAGCCGTGCCGGGGGGGCGGGAGATACGCAGTATTTT.

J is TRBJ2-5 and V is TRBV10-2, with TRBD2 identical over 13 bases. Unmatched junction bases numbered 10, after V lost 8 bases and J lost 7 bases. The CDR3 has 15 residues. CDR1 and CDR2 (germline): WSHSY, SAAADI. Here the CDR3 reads CASATSGGAFGTQYF. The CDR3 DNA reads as TGCGCCAGCGCCACTAGCGGGGGGGCGTTCGGGACCCAGTACTTC.

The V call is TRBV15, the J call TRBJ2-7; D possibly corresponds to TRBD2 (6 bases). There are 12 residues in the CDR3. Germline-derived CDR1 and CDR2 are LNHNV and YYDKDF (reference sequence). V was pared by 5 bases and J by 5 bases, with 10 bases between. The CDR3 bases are TGTGCCACCAGCCAAACGGGAGACGAGCAGTACTTC. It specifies CATSQTGDEQYF.